Each of the 2 T cell receptor beta chains below was sequenced from the same sample in a study of OX40 agonist ivuxolimab in advanced cancers. Library creation used the immunoSEQ multiplex PCR assay. The immuneACCESS repertoire file appears here via TCRdb, limited to in-frame rearrangements. These files lack a portion of the clones; in checked studies, under half of the deficit traces to unresolved V genes, and the cause of the others is not known. This sample has about 68,000 clones in its table, and around 90% of those were observed once. The top ten constitute around 0.31% of the sample. This sample comprised CD4+ or CD8+ T cells sorted from blood, obtained in a trial of the OX40 agonist ivuxolimab. The source is an adult with an advanced solid tumor such as melanoma, head and neck, liver or kidney cancer.

This chain joins TRBV10-2 and TRBJ1-2; TRBD1 matches 9 bases. Trimming cost V 6 bases and J 7 bases; bases outside gene matches: 6. The length of the CDR3 is 13 residues. The V gene's germline CDR1 is WSHSY and CDR2 SAAADI. CDR3 in amino acids: CASRAQGAVGYTF. CDR3 DNA: TGCGCCAGCAGGGCACAGGGGGCGGTTGGCTACACCTTC.

There are a few counts of this clone. The V and J genes are TRBV20-1 and TRBJ1-1; D ambiguous. Germline CDR1 and CDR2: DFQATT and SNEGSKA (reference sequence). The V end was cut by 8 bases, the J end by 4 bases, with 8 bases between. CDR3 length: 10 residues. Here the CDR3 DNA reads TGCAGTCCTCTGGGCACTGAAGCTTTCTTT. It translates to CSPLGTEAFF.